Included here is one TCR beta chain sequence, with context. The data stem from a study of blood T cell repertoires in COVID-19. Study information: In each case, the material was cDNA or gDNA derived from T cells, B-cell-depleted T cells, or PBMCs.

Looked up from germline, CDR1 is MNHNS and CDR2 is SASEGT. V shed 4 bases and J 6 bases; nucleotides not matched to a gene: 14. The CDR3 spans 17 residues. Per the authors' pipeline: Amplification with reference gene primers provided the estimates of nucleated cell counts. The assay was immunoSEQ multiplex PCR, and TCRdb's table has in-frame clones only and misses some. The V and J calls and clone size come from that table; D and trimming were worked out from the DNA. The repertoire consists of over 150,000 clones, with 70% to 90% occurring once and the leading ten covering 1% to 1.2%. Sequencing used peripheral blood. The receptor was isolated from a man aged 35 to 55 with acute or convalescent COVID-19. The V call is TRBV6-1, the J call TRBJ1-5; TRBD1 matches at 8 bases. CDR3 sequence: CASSGPGQAYGTQPQHF. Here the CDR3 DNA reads TGTGCCAGCAGTGGACCGGGACAGGCCTACGGTACTCAGCCCCAGCATTTT.